The clone carrying this T cell receptor (beta chain) has a count of ten or more. This entry belongs to a study of human T cells and chemical hapten exposure. Overall study context: The study sensitized with 2% DPC on a 2 cm by 2 cm patch of upper inner arm skin. Diagnoses of alopecia areata, totalis or universalis occurred in mostly female patients.

The V gene's germline CDR1 is SGHRS and CDR2 YFSETQ. The V gene end was trimmed by 0 bases and the J gene end by 8 bases; junction bases not matched to a gene: 6. The CDR3 spans 14 residues. The library put unique molecular identifiers onto individual cDNA molecules. MiXCR, applied by TCRdb to the RACE reads, yields one record per CDR3 protein. This table holds more than 80,000 distinct CDR3 sequences, 10% to 13% found once. Time point here: patch test 3, about 24 weeks after DPC sensitization. Stated treatment: therapeutic diphenylcyclopropenone sensitization with weekly scalp DPC. People who gave samples had alopecia, were 18 to 70 years old, and were suitable for DPC.

The TCR comes from a woman between 50 and 59 years old with alopecia areata. Some clones in this sample may be carry-over from other donors' samples. This chain connects TRBV5-1 to TRBJ1-2, with 8 bases identical to TRBD1. Sample: whole blood, taken in connection with sensitization to the hapten diphenylcyclopropenone (DPC). The CDR3 is CASSLAGTGEGYTF. The CDR3 DNA follows: TGCGCCAGCAGCTTGGCCGGGACAGGAGAGGGCTACACCTTC.